This TCR beta chain was captured by sequencing in a study of shared clonotypes between healthy human individuals (dated by TCRdb to the early 2020s). As for the study more broadly: The cohort included three men and two women between 18 and 49 years of age. For each donor, three plates each were used for CD4 naive and CD4 memory, two plates were used for CD8 naive, and one plate was used for CD8 memory. To estimate repertoire size and how much clonotype sharing occurs between individuals, the study deeply sequenced the blood TCR repertoires of five healthy adults. Libraries were prepared and TCR repertoires were sequenced by different laboratories using diverse techniques, in order to increase sequencing depth and limit assay-specific biases. Between about 0.94 and 8.9 billion PBMCs per donor were obtained by leukapheresis.

What the research found in general, with its limitations: Even with the large sequencing depth, rarefaction of the sorted-subset datasets indicated that sequencing was incomplete. Only blood was sampled, and tissue TCR repertoires likely differ from those in blood. The genetic and exposure-history diversity represented was limited by the small number of donors. Naive subsets generally had larger estimated clonotype richness than memory subsets did. Approximately 4.8% of naive CD4, 3.5% of naive CD8, around 2.3% of memory CD4, and 0.4% of memory CD8 clonotypes were shared across a few donors. Pairwise subsampling led to the expectation that sequencing depth would affect the degree of clonotype sharing among donors. Compared with non-shared clonotypes, the clonotypes found in all four sorted-subset donors had higher generation probabilities.

V is shortened by 7 bases, J by 3 bases, and the region joining them spans 15 bases. From cysteine to phenylalanine, the CDR3 is 14 amino acids long. The entry retains the CDR3 DNA only, 42 bases that are in frame from base 1. The germline V gene specifies MNHEY as CDR1 and SVGAGI as CDR2. Healthy HIV-negative adults with no recently reported acute infections or vaccinations were included as donors. Every donor was a Caucasian adult residing in Nashville, Tennessee, USA. Magnetic negative selection was used to enrich CD4+ T cells, after which naive cells were positively selected on CD45RA and the negative fraction became the memory subset. Blood was collected by leukapheresis, and PBMCs were isolated by Ficoll-Histopaque density gradient centrifugation and then cryopreserved in liquid nitrogen vapor phase. Analytical flow cytometry was used to check the purity and quantity of each magnetically sorted T cell population. Genomic DNA was isolated from each sorted fraction and quantified by UV absorbance on a Nanodrop 2000c.

TCR CDR3 regions were amplified from genomic DNA by multiplex PCR using the deep immunoSEQ assay. For each cell subset, the extracted genomic DNA was distributed evenly across all wells of several immunoSEQ 96-well plates, and each plate served as one replicate. For sorted subsets, approximately 190 ng genomic DNA, equal to 30,000 to 35,000 T cell genomes, was loaded into each replicate PCR. Purified libraries were quantified with a Qubit 3.0 fluorometer, sized on a Bioanalyzer 2100, and re-quantified with the KAPA Library Quantification kit. A separate single-read 150-cycle Illumina NextSeq 550 flow cell was used to sequence each immunoSEQ 96-well plate. On the study's bioinformatics: Because only junctional sequences without quality scores were contained in the immunoSEQ output, filtering matching that applied to full-length reads could not be performed. Sequences were annotated with PyIR, a Python wrapper for IgBLAST v1.9, and V/J genes and CDR3 were assigned using IMGT germline references. Any read was removed if the V/J assignment was weak (E-value above 1e-6), the CDR3 was missing, or the read contained stop codons, out-of-frame junctions, or ambiguous translated residues. V3J clonotypes were defined by identical inferred V gene, J gene, and CDR3 amino acid sequence. Percentage overlap between repertoires was computed as shared unique clonotypes divided by the size of the smaller repertoire. RTK rarefaction, the Chao1 estimator, and Recon v2.1 estimates of unobserved clonotypes were used to assess repertoire richness. Generation probabilities for all TCRbeta clonotypes obtained by the gDNA method from a few donors were computed using OLGA. TCRdb took this table from immuneACCESS and kept in-frame rearrangements with V and J called. Such tables lack part of the clones; where checked against another copy, unresolved V genes explain under half of the gap, and the rest is unexplained. The V and J calls and clone size are taken from that table; D and trimming were inferred from the DNA. The sample has roughly 1,000,000 clones on record, approximately 78% of them singletons. 0.5% to 0.65% of the sample goes to the ten largest clones.

A remark on this clone: Its antigen specificity is not known. No base quality values were provided; no much bigger clone lies one nucleotide off.

Rearrangement joined TRBV6-5 to TRBJ1-1; the D region possibly corresponds to TRBD1 (6 bases align). Sequences were obtained from memory CD4+ T cells from PBMCs. The cell subset or site tag for this specimen amounts to: CD45RA-negative fraction. The receptor comes from a man younger than 35 in good health. Some clones in this sample may be carry-over from other donors' samples. The CDR3 sequence is CASTKQGRDTEAFF. The DNA is TGTGCCAGCACTAAGCAGGGGAGGGACACTGAAGCTTTCTTT.